This TCR beta chain was found in a study of blood T cell repertoires in COVID-19. Overall study: Both acute and convalescent COVID-19 samples were obtained from the United States, Italy and Spain. Sources were T cells, B-cell-depleted T cells, or PBMCs; the material itself was cDNA or gDNA.

Authors' analysis steps: Amplification of reference gene primers was used by the study to estimate nucleated cell counts. Sequenced by immunoSEQ multiplex PCR; TCRdb stores in-frame clones only, minus some. V, J and clone size derive from that table, while D and trimming were established from the DNA sequence. The sample has roughly 320,000 clones; 85% are singletons. CDR3 length: 11 amino acids. V lost 7 bases and J lost 6; bases outside the gene matches: 2. Germline V lookup: CDR1 SQVTM, CDR2 ANQGSEA. This clone was counted a single time. Sequencing input: peripheral blood. This sequence was found in a human donor in a cohort sampled during active COVID-19. The rearrangement joins TRBV29-1 to TRBJ2-1, with 8 nucleotides matching TRBD1. CDR3: CSGTGGNEQFF. The CDR3 region has the DNA TGCAGCGGCACAGGGGGCAATGAGCAGTTCTTC.